This T cell receptor (beta chain) was identified during a study of post-analysis software for immune sequencing data. Broader study findings: TRBV segments more frequent in patients than in controls numbered several and included TRBV5-6, TRBV5-1 and TRBV20-1.

Trimming took 0 bases from V and 4 from J; bases not matched to a gene: 6. From germline, CDR1 is LNHNV and CDR2 YYDKDF (reference sequence). The CDR3 runs 16 residues. This clonotype came up a few times. Its antigen is not known. cDNA libraries of TCR beta carried unique molecular identifiers. TCRdb used MiXCR to reprocess the PCR reads, holding one entry per CDR3 protein. The sample has 700,000 to 800,000 distinct CDR3 sequences; about 27% are singletons. The sequencing sample was made of blood. The chain couples TRBV15 to TRBJ2-1; 7 bases map to TRBD1. The origin of this receptor is a girl between 10 and 17 years old with multiple sclerosis. In DNA form, the CDR3 reads TGTGCCACCAGCAGAGAACGGACAGGACGTTACAATGAGCAGTTCTTC. It translates to CATSRERTGRYNEQFF.